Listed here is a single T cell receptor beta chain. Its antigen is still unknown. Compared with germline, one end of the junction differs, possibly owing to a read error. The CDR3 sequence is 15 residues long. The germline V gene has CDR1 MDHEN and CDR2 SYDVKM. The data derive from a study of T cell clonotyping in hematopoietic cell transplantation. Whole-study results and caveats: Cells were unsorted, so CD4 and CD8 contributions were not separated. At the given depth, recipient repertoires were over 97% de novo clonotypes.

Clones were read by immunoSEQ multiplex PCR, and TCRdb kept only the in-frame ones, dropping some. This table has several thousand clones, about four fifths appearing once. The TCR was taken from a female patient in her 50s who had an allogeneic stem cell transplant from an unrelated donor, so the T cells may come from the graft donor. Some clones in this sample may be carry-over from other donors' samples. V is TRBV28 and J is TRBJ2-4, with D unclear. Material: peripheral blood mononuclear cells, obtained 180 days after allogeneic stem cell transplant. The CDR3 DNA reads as TGTGTCAGCAGCGAGAGGTCCTTAGCCAAAAACATTCAGTACTTC. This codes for CVSSERSLAKNIQYF.